The rows below give T cell receptor beta chains drawn from one sample of a study of cytomegalovirus exposure and HLA in healthy donors. The assay was immunoSEQ multiplex PCR, and TCRdb's table has in-frame clones only and misses some. The sample has approximately 180,000 clones, about 90% seen once; the top ten hold around 0.25%. The specimen was PBMCs. These receptors were taken from a girl less than two years old in good health and CMV-seronegative. Both conserved end residues are part of each CDR3. D genes are given only for firm matches. Clone size is stated in some rows and not others, as once, few, many or a class when expanded.

>.|TRBV5-5|TRBJ2-3|.
TGTGCCAGCAGCTTACGGAGCGGCACGCAGTATTTT
CASSLRSGTQYF
>once|TRBV7-3|TRBJ1-2|TRBD1
TGTGCCAGCAGGAACTCCCTCCAGGGGGATTTCTATGGCTACACCTTC
CASRNSLQGDFYGYTF
>.|TRBV30|TRBJ1-6|.
TGTGCCTGGAGTGCATTGGGCGGGGGCGATTCACCCCTCCACTTT
CAWSALGGGDSPLHF
>.|TRBV13|TRBJ2-1|.
TGTGCCAGCAGCTCCGTAGGGGGTTATAGCTCCTACAATGAGCAGTTCTTC
CASSSVGGYSSYNEQFF
>once|TRBV4-3|TRBJ1-2|.
TGCGCCAGCAGCCAAGTCCGAGGGGGGGCGAGCTATGGCTACACCTTC
CASSQVRGGASYGYTF
>once|TRBV4-1|TRBJ2-5|.
TGCGCCAGCAGCCAGCCCGGGACAAGGGAGACCCAGTACTTC
CASSQPGTRETQYF
>.|TRBV6-6|TRBJ1-1|.
TGTGCCAGCAGTGGAGGTCGGGCAGGAGTCACTGAAGCTTTCTTT
CASSGGRAGVTEAFF
>.|TRBV6-5|TRBJ2-3|TRBD2
TGTGCCAGCGGGGTTGGACTAGCGGGAGATACGCAGTATTTT
CASGVGLAGDTQYF
>.|TRBV7-6|TRBJ2-7|TRBD2
TGTGCCAGCAGCTTAGCGCCTAGCGGGGACCACGAGCAGTACTTC
CASSLAPSGDHEQYF
>.|TRBV30|TRBJ1-2|.
TGTGCTTTTCCCCGTCCCTCAAGCAATGGCTACACCTTC
CAFPRPSSNGYTF
>.|TRBV7-8|TRBJ2-5|TRBD2
TGTGCCAGCAGCCACTGGCGGGGGGTCCAAGAGACCCAGTACTTC
CASSHWRGVQETQYF
>.|TRBV30|TRBJ1-1|TRBD1
TGTGCCTGGGCGGGACAGGTGAACACTGAAGCTTTCTTT
CAWAGQVNTEAFF
>.|TRBV7-9|TRBJ2-3|.
TGTGCCAGCACCAAGAAGGGGTTAATAACAGATACGCAGTATTTT
CASTKKGLITDTQYF
>once|TRBV7-9|TRBJ2-1|.
TGTGCCAGCAGCGTTCCTAGCGACTCCTACAATGAGCAGTTCTTC
CASSVPSDSYNEQFF
>.|TRBV18|TRBJ2-3|TRBD2
TGTGCCAGCTCACCAGCAAACACGGGAGGCGGGACAGATACGCAGTATTTT
CASSPANTGGGTDTQYF
>.|TRBV6-6|TRBJ2-7|TRBD1
TGTGCCAGCAGTGGGGTTAGACAGGGGGCAGGCGAGCAGTACTTC
CASSGVRQGAGEQYF
>.|TRBV10-3|TRBJ1-1|.
TGTGCCATCGGGGGACAGAACACTGAAGCTTTCTTT
CAIGGQNTEAFF
>once|TRBV12-5|TRBJ2-7|TRBD2
TGTGCTAGTGCCATTGGACTAGCGGGGGCCCACGAGCAGTACTTC
CASAIGLAGAHEQYF
>.|TRBV29-1|TRBJ2-7|TRBD1
TGCAGCGTTGGTATAGGGGGCCACGAGCAGTACTTC
CSVGIGGHEQYF
>.|TRBV6-1|TRBJ2-7|.
TGTGCCAGCACGCCCATGGGCCTTAACGAGCAGTACTTC
CASTPMGLNEQYF
>.|TRBV6-5|TRBJ1-2|.
TGTGCCAGCAGTTACGATCGGTCTCAAGGCTACACCTTC
CASSYDRSQGYTF
>.|TRBV5-1|TRBJ1-1|.
TGCGCCAGCAGCTTGGTAGGGGTTAACACTGAAGCTTTCTTT
CASSLVGVNTEAFF
>.|TRBV14|TRBJ1-1|.
TGTGCCAGCAGCCAAGTCAGGGGAGGGGAAGCTTTCTTT
CASSQVRGGEAFF
>.|TRBV5-1|TRBJ2-3|TRBD2
TGCGCCAGCAGCTTGTGGCGGGAGAGCACAGATACGCAGTATTTT
CASSLWRESTDTQYF